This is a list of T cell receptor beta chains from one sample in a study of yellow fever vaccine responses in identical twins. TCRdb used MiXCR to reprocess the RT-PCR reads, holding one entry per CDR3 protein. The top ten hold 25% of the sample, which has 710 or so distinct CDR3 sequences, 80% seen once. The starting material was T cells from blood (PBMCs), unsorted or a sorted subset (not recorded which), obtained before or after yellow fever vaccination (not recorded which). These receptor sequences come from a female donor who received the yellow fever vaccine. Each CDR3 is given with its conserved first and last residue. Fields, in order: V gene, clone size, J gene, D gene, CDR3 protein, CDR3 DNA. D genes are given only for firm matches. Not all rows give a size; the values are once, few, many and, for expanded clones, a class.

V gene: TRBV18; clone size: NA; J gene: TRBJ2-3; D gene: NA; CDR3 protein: CASGEGWADTQYF; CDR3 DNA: TGTGCCAGCGGAGAAGGGTGGGCAGATACGCAGTATTTT
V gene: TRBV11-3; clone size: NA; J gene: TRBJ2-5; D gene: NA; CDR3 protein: CASSPTQETQYF; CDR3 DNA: TGTGCCAGCAGCCCGACCCAAGAGACCCAGTACTTC
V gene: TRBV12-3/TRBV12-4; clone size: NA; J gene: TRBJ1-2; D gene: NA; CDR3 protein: CASIQDPRAYGYTF; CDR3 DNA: TGTGCCAGCATCCAGGACCCCCGGGCTTATGGCTACACCTTC
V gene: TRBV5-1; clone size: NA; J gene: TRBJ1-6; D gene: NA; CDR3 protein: CASNTGHLSSPLHF; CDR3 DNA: TGCGCCAGCAACACCGGACATCTATCTTCACCCCTCCACTTT
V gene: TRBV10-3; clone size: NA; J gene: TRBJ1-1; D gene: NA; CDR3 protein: CAISEGDEAFF; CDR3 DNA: TGTGCCATCAGTGAGGGAGACGAAGCTTTCTTT
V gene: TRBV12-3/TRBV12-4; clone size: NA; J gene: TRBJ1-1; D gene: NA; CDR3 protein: CASSLNEGAEAFF; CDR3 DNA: TGTGCCAGCAGTTTAAATGAGGGGGCTGAAGCTTTCTTT
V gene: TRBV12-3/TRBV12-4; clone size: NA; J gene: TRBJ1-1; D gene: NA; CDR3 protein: CASSLQRDTEAFF; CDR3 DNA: TGTGCCAGCAGTTTACAGAGGGACACTGAAGCTTTCTTT
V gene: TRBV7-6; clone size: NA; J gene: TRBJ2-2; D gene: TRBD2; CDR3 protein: CASSGLAGDRPGELFF; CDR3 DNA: TGTGCCAGCAGCGGACTAGCGGGAGACAGGCCCGGGGAGCTGTTTTTT
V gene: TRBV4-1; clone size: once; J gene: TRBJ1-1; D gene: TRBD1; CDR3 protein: CASSHPGGGGTEAFF; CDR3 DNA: TGCGCCAGCAGCCACCCAGGAGGGGGCGGCACTGAAGCTTTCTTT
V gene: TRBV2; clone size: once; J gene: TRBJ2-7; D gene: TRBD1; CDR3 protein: CASSFTGQSSYEQYF; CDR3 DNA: TGTGCCAGCAGTTTCACGGGACAGAGCTCCTACGAGCAGTACTTC
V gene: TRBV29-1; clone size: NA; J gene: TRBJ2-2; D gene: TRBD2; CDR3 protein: CSVEREGSDTGELFF; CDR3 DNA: TGCAGCGTTGAACGGGAGGGTTCGGACACCGGGGAGCTGTTTTTT
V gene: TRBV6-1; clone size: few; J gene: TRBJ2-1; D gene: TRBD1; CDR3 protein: CASSLGQARIMDEQFF; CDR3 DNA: TGTGCCAGCAGTCTTGGACAGGCGAGGATAATGGATGAGCAGTTCTTC
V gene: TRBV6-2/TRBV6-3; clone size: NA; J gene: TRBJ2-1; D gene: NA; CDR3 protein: CASSYSDAPQEQFF; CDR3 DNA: TGTGCCAGCAGTTACTCGGACGCCCCCCAAGAGCAGTTCTTC
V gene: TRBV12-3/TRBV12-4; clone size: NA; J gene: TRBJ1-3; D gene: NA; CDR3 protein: CASSSPFVHSGNTIYF; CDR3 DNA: TGTGCCAGCAGTTCACCCTTCGTGCACTCTGGAAACACCATATATTTT
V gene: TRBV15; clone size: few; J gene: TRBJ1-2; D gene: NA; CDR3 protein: CATSRDLGGSYGYTF; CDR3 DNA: TGTGCCACCAGCAGAGATCTGGGCGGGAGCTATGGCTACACCTTC